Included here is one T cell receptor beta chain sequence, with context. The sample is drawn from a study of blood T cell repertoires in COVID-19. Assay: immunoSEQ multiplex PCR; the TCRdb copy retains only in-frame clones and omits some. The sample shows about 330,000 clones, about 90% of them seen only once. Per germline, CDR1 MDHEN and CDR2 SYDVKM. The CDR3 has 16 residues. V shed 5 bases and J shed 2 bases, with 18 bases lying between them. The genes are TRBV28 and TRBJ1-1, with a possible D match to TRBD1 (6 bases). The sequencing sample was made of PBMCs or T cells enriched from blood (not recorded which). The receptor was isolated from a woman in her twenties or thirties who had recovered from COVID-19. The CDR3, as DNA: TGTGCCAGCAGTCTCACAGGGAGGGGGGCAAACACTGAAGCTTTCTTT. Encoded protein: CASSLTGRGANTEAFF.